This T cell receptor beta chain was obtained from a study of blood T cell repertoires in COVID-19. Study summary: Specimens from acute and convalescent COVID-19 originated in the United States, Italy and Spain. T cells, B-cell-depleted T cells, or PBMCs supplied cDNA or gDNA.

Authors' processing steps: Amplifying reference gene primers gave estimates of nucleated cell counts. Assay used: immunoSEQ multiplex PCR; TCRdb lists only in-frame clones, some missing. The V and J calls and clone size were taken over from that table, and D and trimming were inferred from the DNA. The repertoire holds about 160,000 clones, with approximately 88% as singletons. Trimming cost V 10 bases and J 2 bases, with 13 bases left between them. The length of the CDR3 is 13 residues. CDR1 is MGHRA and CDR2 is YSYEKL in the germline V gene. V is TRBV4-1 and J is TRBJ2-3; D is unclear. This receptor was taken from a woman older than 75 with active or convalescent COVID-19. The sample taken for sequencing was peripheral blood. The CDR3 reads CATRHQDTDTQYF. The CDR3 DNA is TGCGCCACCCGACACCAAGACACAGATACGCAGTATTTT.